A single sample gave rise to the 15 T cell receptor beta chains below, sequenced in a study of shared clonotypes between healthy human individuals. This table comes from immunoSEQ multiplex PCR, and its TCRdb copy is limited to in-frame clones, with some not included. Of around 940,000 clones detected, approximately 80% appear once; the ten largest clones hold around 1.5%. The sequenced material came from memory CD4+ T cells sorted from blood. Subset described: CD45RA-negative fraction. The receptors here all came from a young man in good health.

J is TRBJ2-2 and V is TRBV29-1; the match to TRBD1 covers 7 bases. The CDR3 has 14 residues. From germline, CDR1 is SQVTM and CDR2 ANQGSEA. V trimming: 7 bases; J trimming: 1 base; junction bases outside the gene matches: 6. The CDR3 sequence: CSAGQPLNTGELFF. As DNA, the CDR3 is TGCAGCGCGGGACAGCCCCTGAACACCGGGGAGCTGTTTTTT.

The gene calls are TRBV6-1 and TRBJ2-5, with 15 bases fitting TRBD2. This CDR3 region has 15 residues. CDR1 is MNHNS and CDR2 is SASEGT in the germline V gene. Trimming removed 4 bases from V and 6 bases from J; junction bases left unmatched: 3. This chain's CDR3 is CASSGTSGRAKTQYF. CDR3 nucleotide sequence: TGTGCCAGCAGTGGGACTAGCGGGAGGGCTAAGACCCAGTACTTC.

This clone occurred a few times. This chain uses TRBV5-1 with TRBJ1-6, with TRBD1 identical over 9 bases. The CDR3 covers 15 residues. The V segment lost 5 bases and the J segment 5 bases; nucleotides outside the gene matches: 5. The germline V gene has CDR1 SGHRS and CDR2 YFSETQ. The CDR3 region is CASRARTGDNSPLHF. The CDR3 DNA reads TGCGCCAGCAGAGCCAGGACAGGGGATAATTCACCCCTCCACTTT. Full variable domain (rest looked up from reference TRBV5-1 and TRBJ1-6): KAGVTQTPRYLIKTRGQQVTLSCSPISGHRSVSWYQQTPGQGLQFLFEYFSETQRNKGNFPGRFSGRQFSNSRSEMNVSTLELGDSALYLCASRARTGDNSPLHFGNGTRLTVT.

This clone was detected a few times. The J gene is TRBJ1-6, the V gene TRBV7-9; D is unresolved. The CDR3 is 14 amino acids. V was cut by 0 bases and J by 9 bases, with 9 bases left in between. Looked up from germline, CDR1 is SEHNR and CDR2 is FQNEAQ (reference sequence). CDR3 coding DNA: TGTGCCAGCAGCTTAGCTTGGGCTGGTTCACCCCTCCACTTT. This translates into CASSLAWAGSPLHF.

This chain joins TRBV10-3 and TRBJ2-3; no firm D call. Germline CDR1 reads ENHRY; CDR2 reads SYGVKD. V shed 2 bases and J shed 0 bases, with 6 bases lying between them. This CDR3 is built from 14 residues. CDR3 coding DNA: TGTGCCATCAGTGAGATGGGTAGCACAGATACGCAGTATTTT. It yields the protein CAISEMGSTDTQYF.

Remarks on this clone: Other DNA variants within this sample encode the same CDR3. The rearrangement joins TRBV7-9 to TRBJ1-2, with a possible D match to TRBD1 (5 bases). The CDR3 runs to 14 residues. V gave up 0 bases and J gave up 2 bases, with 7 bases separating them. Looked up from germline, CDR1 is SEHNR and CDR2 is FQNEAQ (reference sequence). The CDR3, as DNA: TGTGCCAGCAGCTTAGCTGGGACCAACTATGGCTACACCTTC. The encoded protein is CASSLAGTNYGYTF.

The chain combines TRBV5-1 with TRBJ2-2; the D call may be TRBD1 or TRBD2 (5 bases each). V was shortened by 3 bases and J by 4 bases, with 19 bases between the two germline ends. This CDR3 comprises 17 residues. CDR1 and CDR2 (germline): SGHRS, YFSETQ. CDR3 in amino acids: CASSSIGPLGGTGELFF. CDR3 sequence (DNA): TGCGCCAGCAGCTCGATTGGACCCCTTGGGGGCACCGGGGAGCTGTTTTTT.

The chain joins TRBV5-1 to TRBJ2-7; D unclear. This CDR3 region has 14 residues. V gave up 4 bases and J gave up 5 bases, with 16 bases separating them. Germline lookup yields CDR1 SGHRS and CDR2 YFSETQ. The CDR3 DNA sequence: TGCGCCAGCAGCCTGGCCGGATCCCGGGACGAGCAGTACTTC. Amino acids: CASSLAGSRDEQYF.

V usage is TRBV6-6 and J usage is TRBJ2-7; possible D gene TRBD2, 6 bases. V was shortened by 0 bases and J by 3 bases, with 12 bases between the two germline ends. The CDR3 sequence is 15 residues long. Per the germline V gene, CDR1 is MNHNY and CDR2 is SVGAGI (reference sequence). The DNA of the CDR3 is TGTGCCAGCAGTTACTCGAACGGGGGAGGCTACGAGCAGTACTTC. This sequence encodes CASSYSNGGGYEQYF.

V gene TRBV19 combines with J gene TRBJ1-2; D may be TRBD1 (5 bases). Germline CDR1 is LNHDA and CDR2 is SQIVND (reference sequence). V shed 7 bases and J shed 4 bases, with 10 bases lying between them. This CDR3 contains 12 residues. The CDR3 nucleotides read TGTGCCAGTAATGGGGGAATCTATGGCTACACCTTC. It translates to CASNGGIYGYTF.

The gene calls are TRBV9 and TRBJ2-3; no clear D. V lost 2 bases and J lost 2, with 9 bases in between. Germline-derived CDR1 and CDR2 are SGDLS and YYNGEE. This CDR3 is 14 amino acids long. The CDR3 DNA is TGTGCCAGCAGCGTTGACGCTTACACAGATACGCAGTATTTT. This codes for CASSVDAYTDTQYF.

This clone was observed a handful of times. A single base separates this from a much larger clone, so it may be a read error. Other DNA sequences from this sample encode an identical CDR3 as well. The chain recombines TRBV14 with TRBJ1-1, with D possibly being TRBD1 (6 bases). This CDR3 contains 13 residues. The V end was cut by 5 bases, the J end by 0 bases, with 7 bases between. Germline CDR1 SGHDN, CDR2 FVKESK. This chain's CDR3 is CASSGGLNTEAFF. The CDR3 DNA reads TGTGCCAGCAGCGGGGGGCTGAACACTGAAGCTTTCTTT.

The CDR3 loop is CSVGLAGGRGTDTQYF. The CDR3 nucleotides are TGCAGCGTTGGGCTAGCGGGGGGGCGAGGCACAGATACGCAGTATTTT. The V gene is TRBV29-1, the J gene TRBJ2-3; 12 bases align to TRBD2. Germline values: CDR1 SQVTM, CDR2 ANQGSEA. The CDR3 covers 16 residues. V lost 4 bases, J lost 1 base, and 6 bases stayed unmatched.

The genes are TRBV6-1 and TRBJ2-7, with TRBD1 matching over 7 bases. The CDR3 consists of 14 residues. Germline lookup yields CDR1 MNHNS and CDR2 SASEGT. The ends lost 6 bases at V and 6 bases at J; junction bases unmatched: 11. The CDR3 sequence is CASRLKGASGEQYF. The CDR3 DNA reads TGTGCCAGCAGGCTCAAGGGGGCAAGCGGCGAGCAGTACTTC.

This clone was seen more than once but under ten times. This chain links TRBV5-1 with TRBJ2-5; 12 bases fit TRBD1. Germline CDR1 reads SGHRS; CDR2 reads YFSETQ. The CDR3 length is 16 residues. Trimming cost V 0 bases and J 4 bases; bases outside gene matches: 4. The CDR3 sequence is CASSLEGQGAGETQYF. CDR3 nucleotides: TGCGCCAGCAGCTTGGAGGGACAGGGGGCGGGAGAGACCCAGTACTTC.